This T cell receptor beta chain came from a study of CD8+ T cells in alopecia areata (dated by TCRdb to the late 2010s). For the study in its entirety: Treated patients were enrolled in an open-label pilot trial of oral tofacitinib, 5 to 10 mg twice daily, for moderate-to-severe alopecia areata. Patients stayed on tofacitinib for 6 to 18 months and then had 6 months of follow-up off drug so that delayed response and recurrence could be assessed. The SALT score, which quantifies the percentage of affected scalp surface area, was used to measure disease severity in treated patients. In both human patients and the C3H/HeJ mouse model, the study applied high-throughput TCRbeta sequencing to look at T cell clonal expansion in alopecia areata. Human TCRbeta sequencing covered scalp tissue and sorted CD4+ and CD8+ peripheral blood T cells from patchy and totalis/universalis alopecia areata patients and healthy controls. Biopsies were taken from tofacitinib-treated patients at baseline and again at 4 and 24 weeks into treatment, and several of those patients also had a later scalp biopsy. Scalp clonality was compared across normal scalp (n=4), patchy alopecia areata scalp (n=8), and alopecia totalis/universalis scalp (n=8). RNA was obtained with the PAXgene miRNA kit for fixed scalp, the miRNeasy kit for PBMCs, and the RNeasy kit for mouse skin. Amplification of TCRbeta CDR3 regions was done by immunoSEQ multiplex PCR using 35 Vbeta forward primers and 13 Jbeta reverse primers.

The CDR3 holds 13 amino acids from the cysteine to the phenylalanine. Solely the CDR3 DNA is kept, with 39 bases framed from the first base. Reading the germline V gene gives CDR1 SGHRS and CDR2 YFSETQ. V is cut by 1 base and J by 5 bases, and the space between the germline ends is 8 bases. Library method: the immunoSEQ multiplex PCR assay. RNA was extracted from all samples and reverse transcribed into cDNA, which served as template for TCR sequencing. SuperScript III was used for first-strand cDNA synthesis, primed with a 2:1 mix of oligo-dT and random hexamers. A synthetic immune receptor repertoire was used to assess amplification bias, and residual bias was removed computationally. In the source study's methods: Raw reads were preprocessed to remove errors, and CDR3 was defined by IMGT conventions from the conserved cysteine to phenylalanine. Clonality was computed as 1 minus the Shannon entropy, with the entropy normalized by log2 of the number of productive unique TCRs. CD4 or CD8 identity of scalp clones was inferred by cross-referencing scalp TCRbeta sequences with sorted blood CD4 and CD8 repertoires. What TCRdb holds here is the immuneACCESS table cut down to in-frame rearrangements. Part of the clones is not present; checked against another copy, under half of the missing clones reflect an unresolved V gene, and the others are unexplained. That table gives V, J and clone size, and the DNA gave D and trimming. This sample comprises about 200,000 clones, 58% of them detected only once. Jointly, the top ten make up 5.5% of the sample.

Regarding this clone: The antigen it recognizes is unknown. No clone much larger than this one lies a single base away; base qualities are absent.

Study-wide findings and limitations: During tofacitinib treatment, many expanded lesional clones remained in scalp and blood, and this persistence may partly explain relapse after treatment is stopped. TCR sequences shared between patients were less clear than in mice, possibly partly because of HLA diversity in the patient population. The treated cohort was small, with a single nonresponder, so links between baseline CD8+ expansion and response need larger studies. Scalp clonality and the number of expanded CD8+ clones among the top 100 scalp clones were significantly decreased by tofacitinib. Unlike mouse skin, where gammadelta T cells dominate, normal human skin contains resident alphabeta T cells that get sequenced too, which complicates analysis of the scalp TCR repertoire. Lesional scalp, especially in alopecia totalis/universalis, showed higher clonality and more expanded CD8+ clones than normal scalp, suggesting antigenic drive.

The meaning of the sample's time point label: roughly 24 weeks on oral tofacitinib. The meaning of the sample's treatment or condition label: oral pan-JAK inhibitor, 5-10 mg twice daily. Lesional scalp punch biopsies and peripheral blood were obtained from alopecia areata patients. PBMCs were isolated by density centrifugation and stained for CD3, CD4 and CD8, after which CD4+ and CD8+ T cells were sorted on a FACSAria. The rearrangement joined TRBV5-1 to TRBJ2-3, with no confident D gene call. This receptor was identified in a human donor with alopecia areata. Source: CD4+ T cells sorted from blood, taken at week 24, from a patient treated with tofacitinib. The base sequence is TGCGCCAGCAGCTTGTCTTCAGGAGATACGCAGTATTTT. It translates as CASSLSSGDTQYF. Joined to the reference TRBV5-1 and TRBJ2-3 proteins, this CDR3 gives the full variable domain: KAGVTQTPRYLIKTRGQQVTLSCSPISGHRSVSWYQQTPGQGLQFLFEYFSETQRNKGNFPGRFSGRQFSNSRSEMNVSTLELGDSALYLCASSLSSGDTQYFGPGTRLTVL.